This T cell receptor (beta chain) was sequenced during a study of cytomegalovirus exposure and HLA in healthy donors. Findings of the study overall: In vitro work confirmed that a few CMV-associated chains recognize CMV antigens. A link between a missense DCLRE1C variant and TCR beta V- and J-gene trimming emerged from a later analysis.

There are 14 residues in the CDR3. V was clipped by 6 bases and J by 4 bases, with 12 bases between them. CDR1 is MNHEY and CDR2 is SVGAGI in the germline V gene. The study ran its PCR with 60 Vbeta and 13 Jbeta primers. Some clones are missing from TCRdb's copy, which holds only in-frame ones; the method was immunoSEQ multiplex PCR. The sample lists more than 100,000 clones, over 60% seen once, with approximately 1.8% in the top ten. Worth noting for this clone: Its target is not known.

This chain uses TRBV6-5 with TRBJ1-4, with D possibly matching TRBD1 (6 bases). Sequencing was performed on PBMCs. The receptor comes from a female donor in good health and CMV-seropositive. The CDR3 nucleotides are TGTGCCAGCAGCCCACAGGGCAATAATGAAAAACTGTTTTTT. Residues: CASSPQGNNEKLFF.